Listed below are T cell receptor beta chains from one sample, sequenced in a study of CD4+ T cells in melanoma. Clones were read by immunoSEQ multiplex PCR, and TCRdb kept only the in-frame ones, dropping some. The top ten hold 1.5% to 1.7% of the sample, which has about 140,000 clones, roughly 91% seen once. These receptors originate from a human donor with melanoma. CDR3s include the opening cysteine and the closing phenylalanine or tryptophan. A D gene is named only where the DNA matches it firmly. Clone size is stated in some rows and not others, as once, few, many or a class when expanded.

>-|-|TRBJ2-3|TRBV6-1
CASSEGRYTQYF
TGTGCCAGCAGTGAGGGACGGTATACGCAGTATTTT
>TRBD2|once|TRBJ2-5|TRBV5-1
CASSLVAGTTKETQYF
TGCGCCAGCAGCTTGGTTGCCGGGACTACTAAAGAGACCCAGTACTTC
>TRBD1|-|TRBJ1-6|TRBV5-4
CASSFPGQGLDSPLHF
TGTGCCAGCAGCTTTCCGGGACAGGGTTTGGATTCACCCCTCCACTTT
>-|-|TRBJ2-3|TRBV19
CASSSRTVLGTDTQYF
TGTGCCAGTAGTTCCCGGACAGTTTTGGGCACAGATACGCAGTATTTT
>TRBD2|-|TRBJ2-1|TRBV4-2
CASSQAATSGGLYNEQFF
TGTGCCAGCAGCCAAGCCGCGACTAGCGGGGGGCTCTACAATGAGCAGTTCTTC
>-|-|TRBJ2-1|TRBV6-4
CASSDRVRGSSYNEQFF
TGTGCCAGCAGTGACCGGGTTAGGGGGAGCTCCTACAATGAGCAGTTCTTC
>TRBD1|-|TRBJ2-7|TRBV5-1
CASSWDSIYEQYF
TGCGCCAGCAGCTGGGACAGTATCTACGAGCAGTACTTC
>-|-|TRBJ2-2|TRBV28
CASSRGSPVELFF
TGTGCCAGCAGCCGGGGGTCCCCGGTAGAGCTGTTTTTT
>-|-|TRBJ1-4|TRBV29-1
CSVEGQGTNEKLFF
TGCAGCGTTGAGGGGCAGGGGACTAATGAAAAACTGTTTTTT
>-|-|TRBJ2-6|TRBV18
CASSPEQRANVLTF
TGTGCCAGCTCACCGGAACAGAGGGCCAACGTCCTGACTTTC
>-|-|TRBJ1-5|TRBV9
CASSVGIAREPQHF
TGTGCCAGCAGCGTAGGAATCGCCCGGGAGCCCCAGCATTTT
>TRBD2|-|TRBJ2-1|TRBV11-2
CASSLAGLGNYNEQFF
TGTGCCAGCAGCTTAGCTGGACTAGGGAACTACAATGAGCAGTTCTTC
>-|-|TRBJ1-6|TRBV9
CASSLARNSPLHF
TGTGCCAGCAGCCTGGCCCGTAATTCACCCCTCCACTTT
>-|-|TRBJ1-2|TRBV29-1
CSVVVDVAGAPYGYTF
TGCAGCGTTGTTGTTGATGTGGCAGGGGCGCCCTATGGCTACACCTTC
>-|-|TRBJ2-2|TRBV5-1
CASSEGNTGELFF
TGCGCCAGCAGCGAGGGAAACACCGGGGAGCTGTTTTTT
>TRBD1|-|TRBJ2-1|TRBV10-3
CAISAGQGNNEQFF
TGTGCCATCAGCGCGGGACAGGGTAACAATGAGCAGTTCTTC
>-|-|TRBJ2-6|TRBV27
CASKRRDRASGANVLTF
TGTGCCAGCAAACGCCGGGACCGGGCCTCTGGGGCCAACGTCCTGACTTTC